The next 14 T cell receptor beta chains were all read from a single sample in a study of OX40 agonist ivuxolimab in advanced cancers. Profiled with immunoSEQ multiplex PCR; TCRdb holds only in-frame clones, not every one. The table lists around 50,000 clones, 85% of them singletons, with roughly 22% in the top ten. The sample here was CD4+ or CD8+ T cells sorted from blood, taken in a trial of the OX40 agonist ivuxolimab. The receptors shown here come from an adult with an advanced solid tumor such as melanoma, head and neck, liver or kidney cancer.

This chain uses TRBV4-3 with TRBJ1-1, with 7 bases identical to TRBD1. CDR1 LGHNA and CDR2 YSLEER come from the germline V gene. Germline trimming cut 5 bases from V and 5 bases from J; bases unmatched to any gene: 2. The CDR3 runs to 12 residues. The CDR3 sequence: CASSETGTEAFF. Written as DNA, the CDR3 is TGCGCCAGCAGCGAGACAGGGACTGAAGCTTTCTTT.

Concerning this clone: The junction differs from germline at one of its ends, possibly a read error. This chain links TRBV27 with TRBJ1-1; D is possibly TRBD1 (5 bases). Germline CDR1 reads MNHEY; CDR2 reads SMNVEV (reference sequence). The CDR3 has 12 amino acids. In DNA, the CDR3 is TGCGAGGCGCGAGGGATTGGGGCCGAAGCTTTCTTT. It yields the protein CEARGIGAEAFF.

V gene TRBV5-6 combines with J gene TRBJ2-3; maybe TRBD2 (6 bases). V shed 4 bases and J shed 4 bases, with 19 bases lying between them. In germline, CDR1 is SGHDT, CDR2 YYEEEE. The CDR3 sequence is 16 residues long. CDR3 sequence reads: CASSPGRGEDPDTQYF. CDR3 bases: TGTGCCAGCAGCCCGGGTAGAGGGGAGGACCCAGATACGCAGTATTTT.

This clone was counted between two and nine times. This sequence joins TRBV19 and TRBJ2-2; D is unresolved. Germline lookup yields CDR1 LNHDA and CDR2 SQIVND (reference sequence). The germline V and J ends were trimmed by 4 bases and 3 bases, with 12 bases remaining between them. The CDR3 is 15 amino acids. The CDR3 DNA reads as TGTGCCAGTAGTAGGGAAAACTTTCACACCGGGGAGCTGTTTTTT. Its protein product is CASSRENFHTGELFF. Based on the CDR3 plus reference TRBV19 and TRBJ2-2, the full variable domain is DGGITQSPKYLFRKEGQNVTLSCEQNLNHDAMYWYRQDPGQGLRLIYYSQIVNDFQKGDIAEGYSVSREKKESFPLTVTSAQKNPTAFYLCASSRENFHTGELFFGEGSRLTVL.

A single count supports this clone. The CDR3 loop reads CASSELAGPYNEQFF. Here the CDR3 DNA reads TGTGCCAGCAGCGAACTAGCGGGGCCCTACAATGAGCAGTTCTTC. The rearrangement links TRBV7-9 to TRBJ2-1, with 10 bases matching TRBD2. The J segment lost 2 bases and the V segment lost 5 bases, leaving 3 bases of the junction unmatched. The CDR3 runs 15 residues. The germline CDR1 and CDR2 sequences are SEHNR and FQNEAQ (reference sequence).

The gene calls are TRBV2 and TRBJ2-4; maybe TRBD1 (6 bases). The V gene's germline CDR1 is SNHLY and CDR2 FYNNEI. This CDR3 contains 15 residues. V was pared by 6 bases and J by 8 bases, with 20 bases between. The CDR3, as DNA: TGTGCCAGCAGCCTCCTTACAGGGATCGGTGACATTCAGTACTTC. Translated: CASSLLTGIGDIQYF.

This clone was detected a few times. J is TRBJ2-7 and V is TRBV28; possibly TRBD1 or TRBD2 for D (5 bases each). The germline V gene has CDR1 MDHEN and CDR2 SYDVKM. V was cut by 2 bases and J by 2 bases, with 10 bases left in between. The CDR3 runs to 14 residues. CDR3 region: CASSLGDGPYEQYF. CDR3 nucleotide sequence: TGTGCCAGCAGTTTAGGGGACGGGCCCTACGAGCAGTACTTC.

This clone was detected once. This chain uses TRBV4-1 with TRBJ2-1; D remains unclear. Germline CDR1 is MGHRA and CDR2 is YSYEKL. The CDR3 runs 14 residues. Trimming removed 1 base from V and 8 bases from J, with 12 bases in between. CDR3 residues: CASSQVSLADEQFF. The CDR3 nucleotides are TGCGCCAGCAGCCAAGTGTCACTCGCGGATGAGCAGTTCTTC.

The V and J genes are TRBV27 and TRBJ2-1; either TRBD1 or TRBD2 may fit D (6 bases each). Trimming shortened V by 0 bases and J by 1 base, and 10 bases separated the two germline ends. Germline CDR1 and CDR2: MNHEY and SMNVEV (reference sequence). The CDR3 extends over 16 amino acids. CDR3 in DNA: TGTGCCAGCAGTTTATCGGGGGGCGGGTCCTACAATGAGCAGTTCTTC. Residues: CASSLSGGGSYNEQFF.

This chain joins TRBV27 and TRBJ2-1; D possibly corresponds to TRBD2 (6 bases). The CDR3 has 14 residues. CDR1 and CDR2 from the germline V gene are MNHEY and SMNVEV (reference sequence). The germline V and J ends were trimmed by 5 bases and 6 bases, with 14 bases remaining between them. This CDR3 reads CASSPGGSINEQFF. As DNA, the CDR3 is TGTGCCAGCAGTCCCGGGGGTAGCATCAATGAGCAGTTCTTC.

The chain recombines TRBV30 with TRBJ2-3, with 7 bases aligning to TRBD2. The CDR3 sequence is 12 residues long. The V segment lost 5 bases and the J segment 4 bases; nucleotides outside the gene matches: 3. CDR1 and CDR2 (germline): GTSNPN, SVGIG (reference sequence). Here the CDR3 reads CAWGEGADTQYF. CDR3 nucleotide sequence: TGTGCCTGGGGGGAGGGAGCAGATACGCAGTATTTT.

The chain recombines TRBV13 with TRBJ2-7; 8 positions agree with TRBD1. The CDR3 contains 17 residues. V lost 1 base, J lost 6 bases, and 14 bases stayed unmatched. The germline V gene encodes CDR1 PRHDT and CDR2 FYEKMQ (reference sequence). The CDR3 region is CASSLADRGLAEGEQYF. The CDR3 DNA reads TGTGCCAGCAGCTTAGCCGACAGGGGTTTGGCGGAGGGCGAGCAGTACTTC. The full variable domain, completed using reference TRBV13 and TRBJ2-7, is AAGVIQSPRHLIKEKRETATLKCYPIPRHDTVYWYQQGPGQDPQFLISFYEKMQSDKGSIPDRFSAQQFSDYHSELNMSSLELGDSALYFCASSLADRGLAEGEQYFGPGTRLTVT.

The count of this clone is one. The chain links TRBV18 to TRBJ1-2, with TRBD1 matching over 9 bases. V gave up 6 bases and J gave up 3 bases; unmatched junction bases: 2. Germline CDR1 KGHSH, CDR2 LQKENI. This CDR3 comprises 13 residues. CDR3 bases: TGTGCCAGCTCGGGGACAGGGCACTATGGCTACACCTTC. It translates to CASSGTGHYGYTF.

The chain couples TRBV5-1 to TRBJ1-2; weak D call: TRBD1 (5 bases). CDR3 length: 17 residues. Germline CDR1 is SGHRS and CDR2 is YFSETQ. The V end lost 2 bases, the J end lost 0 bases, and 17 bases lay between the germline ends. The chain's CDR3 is CASSFGLRDEANYGYTF. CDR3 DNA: TGCGCCAGCAGCTTTGGTCTTAGGGACGAAGCTAACTATGGCTACACCTTC.